This TCR beta chain was found in a study of cytomegalovirus exposure and HLA in healthy donors (dated by TCRdb to about 2017). Concerning the study at large: According to a later analysis, the approximately 120 validation repertoires were produced on the same platform as the 666 repertoires of the first cohort. To predict cytomegalovirus infection status, the study combined high-throughput TCR immunosequencing, statistical association of individual TCRs with disease status, and machine learning. The study aimed to test whether signatures of past pathogen exposure could be identified by cataloging public T cell receptors. Besides the first cohort of roughly 640 subjects, a separate validation cohort made up of roughly 130 different subjects was used. Results the study describes overall, beyond this receptor: The authors suggested that the approach could potentially be generalized to other disease states and immunological phenotypes. The study listed approximately 150 TCR beta chains as associated with cytomegalovirus. Most TCR sequences were seen in very few donors, while some public TCRs were found in many individuals. All 120 or so repertoires were used to score co-occurrence in the validation cohort in a later analysis, because that analysis had no HLA typing for the cohort. In vitro tests confirmed that a few of the cytomegalovirus-associated TCR beta chains recognize cytomegalovirus antigens. In a later analysis, TCRs clustered in the first cohort were found to also tend to co-occur in the 110 or so validation repertoires, with approximately 93% of cluster scores above 0. The classifier was reported to diagnose cytomegalovirus status with high specificity and sensitivity in both the original and validation cohorts.

A remark on this clone: Which antigen it targets is not known. One base away there is no much larger clone; base qualities are not given.

To prepare the library, the immunoSEQ multiplex PCR assay was applied. Processing in the source paper ran as follows. A statistical classification framework was developed to diagnose cytomegalovirus status using the catalog of TCR beta chain sequences. The table comes from immuneACCESS by way of TCRdb, which keeps in-frame sequences with V and J called. Part of the clones is missing from these tables; in studies checked, under half for an unresolved V gene and the rest for unknown reasons. From that table come the V and J calls and clone size; the DNA was used to work out D and trimming. Within this sample are 50,000 to 65,000 clones, with 96% of them counted one time only. Less than 1.5% of the sample belongs to the ten largest clones. The donors were included in the validation cohort of roughly 130 subjects, a group kept apart from the roughly 680-subject first cohort. The receptor's source is a woman aged 18-29 years in good health and CMV-seronegative. The sequencing input was PBMCs.

DNA sequence: TGTGCCAGCAGGACTAGTTACTACAATGAGCAGTTCTTC. Its product reads: CASRTSYYNEQFF. The receptor chain draws on TRBV27 and TRBJ2-1; 6 matching bases give a weak D call of TRBD2. The CDR3 numbers 13 residues from cysteine through phenylalanine. Only CDR3 DNA is held: 39 bases, read in frame from base 1. Reading the germline V gene (reference sequence) gives CDR1 MNHEY and CDR2 SMNVEV. V was cut back by 6 bases and J by 3 bases, leaving a gap of 9 bases between them.